What follows is one T cell receptor beta chain and its context. In the authors' workflow: Estimation of nucleated cell counts was performed using reference gene primer amplification. Profiling relied on immunoSEQ multiplex PCR, and the TCRdb table lists in-frame clones only, not all of them. D and trimming come from the DNA, and the V and J calls and clone size come from that table. The data show some 380,000 clones, 81% seen once. This specimen comes from a study of blood T cell repertoires in COVID-19. The overall study: Collection of acute and convalescent COVID-19 samples took place in the United States, Italy and Spain. Sources were T cells, B-cell-depleted T cells, or PBMCs; the material itself was cDNA or gDNA.

The V end was cut by 3 bases, the J end by 5 bases, with 11 bases between. This CDR3 has 13 amino acids. The germline gives CDR1 SGHRS, CDR2 YFSETQ. Sequencing input: peripheral blood. The TCR originated in a human donor with acute or convalescent COVID-19. The donor label of this sample is uncertain. The chain combines TRBV5-1 with TRBJ1-2; D gene unclear. This CDR3 reads CASSSTGTYGYTF. CDR3 bases: TGCGCCAGCAGCTCCACGGGAACTTATGGCTACACCTTC.